These 3 T cell receptor beta chains were sequenced from one sample in a study of cytomegalovirus exposure and HLA in healthy donors. PCR used 60 Vbeta primers and 13 Jbeta primers. Method: immunoSEQ multiplex PCR; TCRdb's copy keeps in-frame clones and lacks some. The repertoire holds about 150,000 clones, with around 84% as singletons. The material sequenced was PBMCs. The origin of the receptors is a woman aged 40 to 50 in good health and CMV-seropositive.

V usage is TRBV7-9 and J usage is TRBJ2-4; D gene ambiguous. The CDR3 is made up of 13 amino acids. V shed 11 bases and J shed 0 bases, with 11 bases lying between them. Germline CDR1 and CDR2: SEHNR and FQNEAQ (reference sequence). The CDR3 coding sequence is TGTGCCCGCGAACCTCTAGCCAAAAACATTCAGTACTTC. It is translated as CAREPLAKNIQYF.

This clone was counted between two and nine times. The J gene is TRBJ2-3, the V gene TRBV6-1; unclear D gene. The CDR3 is 15 amino acids. Between the trimmed V and J ends, which lost 2 bases and 0 bases, there was a span of 9 bases. Germline V lookup: CDR1 MNHNS, CDR2 SASEGT. The CDR3 bases are TGTGCCAGCAGTGAAACGGCGGATAGCACAGATACGCAGTATTTT. Translating gives CASSETADSTDTQYF.

This clone was found once. The chain is built from TRBV27 and TRBJ2-5; D might be TRBD1 (5 bases). This CDR3 is 14 amino acids long. V was shortened by 3 bases and J by 3 bases, with 11 bases between the two germline ends. The germline V gene encodes CDR1 MNHEY and CDR2 SMNVEV (reference sequence). CDR3 DNA sequence: TGTGCCAGCAGTTTTCGGCAGGGAAAAGAGACCCAGTACTTC. Translated: CASSFRQGKETQYF.